The T cell receptor (beta chain) described here comes from a study of cytomegalovirus exposure and HLA in healthy donors. Study-level background: It was reported in a later analysis that the same platform had been used for the approximately 110 validation repertoires as for the approximately 730 first-cohort repertoires. Broader study findings: Rarity marked most TCR sequences, yet some public TCRs occurred in many donors.

Libraries were prepared by immunoSEQ multiplex PCR; TCRdb keeps only in-frame clonotypes and omits some of them. The sample has about 270,000 clones; approximately 83% are singletons. Germline V CDR1 and CDR2: MGHRA, YSYEKL. V lost 3 bases, J lost 0 bases, and 13 bases lay in between. There are 16 residues in the CDR3. On this clone: Its target is unknown.

Source material: PBMCs. This TCR was sampled from a woman between 18 and 29 years old in good health and CMV-seronegative. V usage is TRBV4-1 and J usage is TRBJ2-3; weak D call: TRBD2 (5 bases). CDR3 nucleotides: TGCGCCAGCAGCCACGAAGACCGGGATAGCACAGATACGCAGTATTTT. Amino acid sequence: CASSHEDRDSTDTQYF.